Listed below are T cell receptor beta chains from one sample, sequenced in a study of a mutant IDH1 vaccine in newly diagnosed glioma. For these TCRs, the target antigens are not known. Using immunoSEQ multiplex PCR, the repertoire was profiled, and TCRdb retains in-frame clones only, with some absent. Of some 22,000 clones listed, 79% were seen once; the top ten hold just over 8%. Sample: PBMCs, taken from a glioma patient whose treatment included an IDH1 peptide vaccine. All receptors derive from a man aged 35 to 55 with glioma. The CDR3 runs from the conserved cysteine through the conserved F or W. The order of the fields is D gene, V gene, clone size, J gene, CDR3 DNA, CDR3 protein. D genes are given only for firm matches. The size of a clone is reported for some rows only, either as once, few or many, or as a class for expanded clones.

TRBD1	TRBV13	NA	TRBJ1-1	TGTGCCAGCAACTCCGGGACAGGGAATGAAGCTTTCTTT	CASNSGTGNEAFF
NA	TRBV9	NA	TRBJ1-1	TGTGCCAGCAGCGTAGAGTCAGGGACTGAAGCTTTCTTT	CASSVESGTEAFF
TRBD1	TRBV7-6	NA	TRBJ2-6	TGTGCCAGCAGCTTCCAGGGGGAAATTGGTTCTGGGGCCAACGTCCTGACTTTC	CASSFQGEIGSGANVLTF
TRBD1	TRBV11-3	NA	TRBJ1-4	TGTGCCAGCAGCTCCCGGGACAGGGAGGGTGAAAAACTGTTTTTT	CASSSRDREGEKLFF
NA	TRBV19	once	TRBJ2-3	TGTGCCAGTAGAGGAGCGGTCACAGATACGCAGTATTTT	CASRGAVTDTQYF
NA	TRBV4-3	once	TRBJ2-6	TGCGCCAGCAGCCAAGAAATCCTCTCTGGGGCCAACGTCCTGACTTTC	CASSQEILSGANVLTF
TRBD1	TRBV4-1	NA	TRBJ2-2	TGCGCCAGCAGCCAGGGGACAGGGGGCGGCGGTGCCGGGGAGCTGTTTTTT	CASSQGTGGGGAGELFF
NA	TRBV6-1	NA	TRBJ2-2	TGTGCCAGCAGTGAAATGAGCTCAGTCAACACCGGGGAGCTGTTTTTT	CASSEMSSVNTGELFF
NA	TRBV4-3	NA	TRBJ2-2	TGCGCCAGCTCCTGGGGGGCTCCCACCGGGGAGCTGTTTTTT	CASSWGAPTGELFF
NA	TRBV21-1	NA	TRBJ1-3	TGTGCCAGCAGGAGGCCTGGAAACACCATATATTTT	CASRRPGNTIYF
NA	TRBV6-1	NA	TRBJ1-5	TGTGCCAGCAGACAGGGACTCAATCAGCCCCAGCATTTT	CASRQGLNQPQHF
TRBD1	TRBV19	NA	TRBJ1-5	TGTGCCAGTAGTTTACGAGAGGGTTGGGACAGGGGGTCGGGTCAGCCCCAGCATTTT	CASSLREGWDRGSGQPQHF
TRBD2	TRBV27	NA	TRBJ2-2	TGTGCCAGCAGTACTACCGGGACTAGCATAACCGGGGAGCTGTTTTTT	CASSTTGTSITGELFF
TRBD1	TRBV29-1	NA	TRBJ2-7	TGCAGCGTTACCGGGAAACAGGGGGGCTCCTACGAGCAGTACTTC	CSVTGKQGGSYEQYF
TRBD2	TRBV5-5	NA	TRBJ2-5	TGTGCCAGCAACTACGCGGGAGCTTCGGGAGAGACCCAGTACTTC	CASNYAGASGETQYF
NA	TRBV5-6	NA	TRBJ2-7	TGTGCCAGCAGCTTGGTGACAGTTTACGAGCAGTACTTC	CASSLVTVYEQYF
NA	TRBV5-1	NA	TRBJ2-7	TGCGCCAGCAGCTCTGGCGGCCTAGCATGGGACGAGCAGTACTTC	CASSSGGLAWDEQYF
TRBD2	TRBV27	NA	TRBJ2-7	TGTGCCAGCAGGGAGCTAGCGGGCCACGGCTACGAGCAGTACTTC	CASRELAGHGYEQYF
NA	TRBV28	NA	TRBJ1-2	TGTGCCAGCAGGGTCCCGGGGTCAGGCTACACCTTC	CASRVPGSGYTF
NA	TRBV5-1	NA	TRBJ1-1	TGCGCCAGCAGCCCTAACCCGCCCCAGGTGGACACTGAAGCTTTCTTT	CASSPNPPQVDTEAFF
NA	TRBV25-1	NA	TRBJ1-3	TGTGCCAGCAGTACCAGCCGAAACACCATATATTTT	CASSTSRNTIYF
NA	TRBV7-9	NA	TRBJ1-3	TGTGCCAGCAGCCTCCTAGGGGCAGCTGGAAACACCATATATTTT	CASSLLGAAGNTIYF
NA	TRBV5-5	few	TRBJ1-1	TGTGCCAGCAGCTTGGGACTTGGCACTGAAGCTTTCTTT	CASSLGLGTEAFF
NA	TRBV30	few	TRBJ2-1	TGTGCCTCCCGGGCCTACAATGAGCAGTTCTTC	CASRAYNEQFF
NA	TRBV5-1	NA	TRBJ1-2	TGCGCCAGCAGCTTGGAACGGGGGACTAACTATGGCTACACCTTC	CASSLERGTNYGYTF
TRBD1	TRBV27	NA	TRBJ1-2	TGTGCCAGCAGTTTAGGACAGGCCCAAAGCTACACCTTC	CASSLGQAQSYTF
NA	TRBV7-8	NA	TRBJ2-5	TGTGCCAGCAGCTCGTGGGGGGAGACCCAGTACTTC	CASSSWGETQYF
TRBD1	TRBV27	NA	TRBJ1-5	TGTGCCAGCAGTTTAACCCAGACAGGGGGCCGTAGCAATCAGCCCCAGCATTTT	CASSLTQTGGRSNQPQHF
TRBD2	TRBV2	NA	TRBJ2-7	TGTGCCAGCGGTGGGAATCTAGCGGGGAGCTCCTACGAGCAGTACTTC	CASGGNLAGSSYEQYF
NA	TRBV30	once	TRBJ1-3	TGTGCCTGGGCGGCGGGCTTAGGAAACACCATATATTTT	CAWAAGLGNTIYF
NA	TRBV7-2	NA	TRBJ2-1	TGTGCCAGCAGCTTGGACTACTCCTACAATGAGCAGTTCTTC	CASSLDYSYNEQFF
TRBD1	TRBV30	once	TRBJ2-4	TGTGCCTGGAGTGAACAGGGGGCGAACAAAAACATTCAGTACTTC	CAWSEQGANKNIQYF
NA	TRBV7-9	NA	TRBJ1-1	TGTGCCAGCAGCTTAGTTGGGAGGGGGATAAACACTGAAGCTTTCTTT	CASSLVGRGINTEAFF
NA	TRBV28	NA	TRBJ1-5	TGTGCCAGCATCGGGCAGCCTAGCAATCAGCCCCAGCATTTT	CASIGQPSNQPQHF
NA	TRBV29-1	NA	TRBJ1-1	TGCAGCGTTGCCCGGGGACTATTCAACACTGAAGCTTTCTTT	CSVARGLFNTEAFF
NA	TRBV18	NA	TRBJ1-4	TGTGCCACCCGTGCCGCCCTGGGGACTAATGAAAAACTGTTTTTT	CATRAALGTNEKLFF
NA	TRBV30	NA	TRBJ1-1	TGTGCCTGGGGACCGGGGCTGAACACTGAAGCTTTCTTT	CAWGPGLNTEAFF
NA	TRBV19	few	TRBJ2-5	TGTGCCAGTAGTATGTTGCGGGATCTGGAGACCCAGTACTTC	CASSMLRDLETQYF
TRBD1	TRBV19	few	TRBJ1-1	TGTGCCAGTAGTATAGTTAGCAGGGGGCGAACTGAAGCTTTCTTT	CASSIVSRGRTEAFF
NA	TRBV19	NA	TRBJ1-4	TGTGCCAGTAGTATAGGATCTGCAGGAGAAGAGGAAAAACTGTTTTTT	CASSIGSAGEEEKLFF
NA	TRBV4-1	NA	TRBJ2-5	TGCGCCAGCAGCCACCGGGACCGCCTTAGTGAGACCCAGTACTTC	CASSHRDRLSETQYF
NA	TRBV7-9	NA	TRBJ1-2	TGTGCCAGCAGGCCCTTCGTGGGGGATGCGGGTGGCTACACCTTC	CASRPFVGDAGGYTF
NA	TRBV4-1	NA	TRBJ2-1	TGCGCCAGCAGCCAAGCCGGAGGGGACGAGCAGTTCTTC	CASSQAGGDEQFF
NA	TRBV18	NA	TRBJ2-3	TGTGCCAGCTCACACACAGATACGCAGTATTTT	CASSHTDTQYF
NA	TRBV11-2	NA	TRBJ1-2	TGTGCCAGCAGCTACCAACAGGGTGAGGGTCCCTATGGCTACACCTTC	CASSYQQGEGPYGYTF